The rows below give T cell receptor beta chains drawn from one sample of a study of CD8 T cells in Susac syndrome. TCRdb re-called the immunoSEQ multiplex PCR reads through MiXCR, storing one row per CDR3 protein. The sample records roughly 120,000 distinct CDR3 sequences, about 93% being singletons. Material: CD4+ T cells from PBMCs. Receptor source: a human donor in good health. CDR3s include the opening cysteine and the closing phenylalanine or tryptophan. A D gene is named only where the DNA matches it firmly. A clone size is listed for some rows: how often the clone was seen (once, few, many), or a class if it is expanded.

CDR3,DNA,size,V,D,J
CASSPRGPDTQYF,TGTGCCAGCAGCCCACGGGGCCCAGATACGCAGTATTTT,.,TRBV9,.,TRBJ2-3
CATSGMTSGYNEQFF,TGTGCCACCAGCGGAATGACTAGCGGTTACAATGAGCAGTTCTTC,.,TRBV15,TRBD2,TRBJ2-1
CASSPRLDRVETQYF,TGTGCCAGCAGCCCGAGACTAGACAGGGTAGAGACCCAGTACTTC,.,TRBV7-8,.,TRBJ2-5
CASSPGLAGEGEQFF,TGTGCCAGCAGCCCGGGACTAGCGGGAGAGGGTGAGCAGTTCTTC,.,TRBV7-2,TRBD2,TRBJ2-1
CSARRPWGGSRTQYF,TGCAGTGCTAGGCGGCCGTGGGGGGGGTCGAGGACCCAGTACTTC,.,TRBV20-1,TRBD2,TRBJ2-5
CATSRGDYDTFSGGELFF,TGTGCCACCAGCAGAGGCGACTACGACACCTTTTCGGGTGGGGAGCTGTTTTTT,.,TRBV15,.,TRBJ2-2
CASSISALAYEQYF,TGTGCCAGTAGTATCTCGGCCCTTGCCTACGAGCAGTACTTC,.,TRBV19,.,TRBJ2-7
CASSQVLAGNEQFF,TGTGCCAGCAGCCAAGTCCTAGCGGGAAATGAGCAGTTCTTC,.,TRBV3-1,TRBD2,TRBJ2-1
CASSPSVGRIGYEQYF,TGTGCCAGTAGTCCCTCGGTAGGCAGGATAGGCTACGAGCAGTACTTC,.,TRBV19,.,TRBJ2-7
CASSLAFLEQYF,TGTGCCAGCAGCTTAGCGTTCCTCGAGCAGTACTTC,.,TRBV11-2,.,TRBJ2-7
CAMGEGINTEAFF,TGTGCCATGGGGGAGGGGATCAACACTGAAGCTTTCTTT,.,TRBV10-3,.,TRBJ1-1
CASSVHRFEQYF,TGTGCCAGCAGTGTCCACAGGTTCGAGCAGTACTTC,.,TRBV25-1,.,TRBJ2-7
CASSLSPGSGANVLTF,TGCGCCAGCAGCCTAAGTCCGGGGTCTGGGGCCAACGTCCTGACTTTC,.,TRBV4-3,.,TRBJ2-6
CSASREGIEEKLFF,TGCAGTGCTAGCCGGGAGGGGATAGAGGAAAAACTGTTTTTT,.,TRBV20-1,.,TRBJ1-4
CASSFRQGGSSNQPQHF,TGTGCCAGCAGTTTTCGACAGGGTGGAAGTAGCAATCAGCCCCAGCATTTT,.,TRBV27,TRBD1,TRBJ1-5
CASSVADRRYGYTF,TGTGCCAGCAGCGTAGCGGACAGGAGATATGGCTACACCTTC,.,TRBV7-9,TRBD1,TRBJ1-2
CASGRQVQETQYF,TGTGCCAGCGGTCGACAGGTACAAGAGACCCAGTACTTC,.,TRBV6-2/TRBV6-3,.,TRBJ2-5
CASSAGTGLYSNQPQHF,TGTGCCAGCAGCGCCGGGACAGGACTTTATAGCAATCAGCCCCAGCATTTT,.,TRBV9,TRBD1,TRBJ1-5
CASSADSGETQYF,TGTGCCAGCAGTGCTGACAGCGGAGAGACCCAGTACTTC,.,TRBV2,.,TRBJ2-5
CASSYNRDQPQHF,TGTGCCAGCAGTTATAACAGGGACCAGCCCCAGCATTTT,once,TRBV5-8,.,TRBJ1-5
CASSLGGGYTF,TGTGCCAGCAGCTTAGGTGGAGGCTACACCTTC,few,TRBV7-2,.,TRBJ1-2
CSALPDRAYTEAFF,TGCAGTGCTCTTCCGGACAGGGCGTACACTGAAGCTTTCTTT,.,TRBV20-1,TRBD1,TRBJ1-1
CASSPRAGGAFF,TGTGCCAGCAGCCCGAGGGCCGGGGGGGCTTTCTTT,.,TRBV3-1,.,TRBJ1-1
CASSPGRQGTEAFF,TGTGCCAGCAGTCCAGGACGGCAGGGGACTGAAGCTTTCTTT,.,TRBV28,.,TRBJ1-1
CATSRIRDTVETQYF,TGTGCCACCAGCAGGATCCGGGACACTGTGGAGACCCAGTACTTC,.,TRBV15,.,TRBJ2-5
CASTESGNSNYEQYF,TGTGCCAGCACCGAAAGCGGGAACTCCAACTACGAGCAGTACTTC,.,TRBV2,TRBD2,TRBJ2-7
CASSSGQPEETQYF,TGCGCCAGCAGCTCGGGACAACCCGAAGAGACCCAGTACTTC,.,TRBV5-1,.,TRBJ2-5
CASSLANREADTQYF,TGCGCCAGCAGCTTGGCCAACAGGGAGGCAGATACGCAGTATTTT,.,TRBV5-1,.,TRBJ2-3
CSVENPDRENTEAFF,TGCAGCGTTGAAAATCCGGACAGGGAGAACACTGAAGCTTTCTTT,.,TRBV29-1,TRBD1,TRBJ1-1
CASSLASGNLYEQYF,TGCGCCAGCAGCCTGGCGAGCGGAAATCTTTACGAGCAGTACTTC,.,TRBV5-1,.,TRBJ2-7
CASSRVEAFF,TGTGCCAGTTCCCGGGTTGAAGCTTTCTTT,.,TRBV6-6,.,TRBJ1-1
CASSLQGAWLGTEAFF,TGTGCCAGCAGCCTACAGGGGGCATGGCTGGGCACTGAAGCTTTCTTT,.,TRBV6-1,TRBD1,TRBJ1-1
CSARAGVTDTQYF,TGCAGTGCTAGAGCGGGAGTCACAGATACGCAGTATTTT,once,TRBV20-1,.,TRBJ2-3
CASSLVPVNYGYTF,TGCGCCAGCAGCTTGGTCCCCGTGAACTATGGCTACACCTTC,.,TRBV5-1,.,TRBJ1-2
CSVGGGNTEAFF,TGCAGCGTTGGGGGGGGCAACACTGAAGCTTTCTTT,.,TRBV29-1,.,TRBJ1-1
CASSYEFGSSGANVLTF,TGTGCCAGCAGTTACGAGTTCGGAAGCTCTGGGGCCAACGTCCTGACTTTC,.,TRBV6-5,.,TRBJ2-6
CASSYGPTGELFF,TGTGCCAGTAGCTATGGGCCCACCGGGGAGCTGTTTTTT,.,TRBV19,.,TRBJ2-2
CASSSRGQGGTDTQYF,TGTGCCAGCAGCTCGCGGGGACAGGGGGGGACAGATACGCAGTATTTT,.,TRBV13,TRBD1,TRBJ2-3
CAWSTGYTEAFF,TGTGCCTGGAGTACGGGATACACTGAAGCTTTCTTT,.,TRBV30,.,TRBJ1-1
CASSEDSYNQPQHF,TGTGCCAGCAGCGAAGACAGCTACAATCAGCCCCAGCATTTT,.,TRBV2,.,TRBJ1-5
CSAGYRGRSNQPQHF,TGCAGTGCTGGGTACAGGGGGAGGAGTAATCAGCCCCAGCATTTT,.,TRBV20-1,TRBD1,TRBJ1-5
CASSPRGDVYNEQFF,TGTGCCAGCAGCCCTAGGGGGGACGTATACAATGAGCAGTTCTTC,.,TRBV9,.,TRBJ2-1
CASSPRLQEGQGKRIQYF,TGTGCCAGCAGCCCCCGCCTACAGGAGGGACAGGGTAAAAGGATTCAGTACTTC,.,TRBV21-1,.,TRBJ2-4
CSVHRGVEQFF,TGCAGCGTCCACCGGGGGGTCGAGCAGTTCTTC,.,TRBV29-1,TRBD2,TRBJ2-1
CASSSNQPQHF,TGTGCCAGTAGTAGTAATCAGCCCCAGCATTTT,.,TRBV19,.,TRBJ1-5
CASSEAGRLTGYTF,TGTGCCAGCAGTGAAGCGGGACGGCTAACAGGCTACACCTTC,.,TRBV6-1,.,TRBJ1-2
CATSREKASNQPQHF,TGTGCCACCAGCAGAGAGAAGGCTAGCAATCAGCCCCAGCATTTT,.,TRBV15,.,TRBJ1-5
CASSEQGVHEQYF,TGTGCCAGCAGTGAACAGGGTGTCCACGAGCAGTACTTC,once,TRBV2,.,TRBJ2-7
CASSHPSGRALNEQFF,TGTGCCAGCAGTCACCCGAGCGGGAGGGCCCTCAATGAGCAGTTCTTC,.,TRBV7-9,TRBD2,TRBJ2-1
CSVGQVTGELFF,TGCAGCGTTGGACAGGTCACCGGGGAGCTGTTTTTT,.,TRBV29-1,.,TRBJ2-2
CASSRSRDSSYEQYF,TGCGCCAGCAGCCGGTCCCGGGACAGCTCCTACGAGCAGTACTTC,.,TRBV4-3,TRBD1,TRBJ2-7